The subject of this entry is one TCR beta chain. Its antigen is undetermined. These data belong to a study of cytomegalovirus exposure and HLA in healthy donors. Notes on the study in general: Accurate predictions that matched the HLA-A and HLA-B alleles of most subjects were reportedly made from TCR beta sequences. Listed as cytomegalovirus-associated were more than 150 TCR beta chains. Of the V segments, some could not be distinguished, including TRBV6-2 and TRBV6-3, and were excluded.

Nominal health characterized the donors when sampled, though unrecorded immune exposures were likely. J gave up 3 bases and V 1 base, and 3 bases lay outside the gene matches. Per the germline V gene, CDR1 is SGHRS and CDR2 is YFSETQ. The CDR3 is 14 amino acids. The PCR ran on 60 Vbeta and 13 Jbeta primers. The table came from immunoSEQ multiplex PCR; TCRdb's copy has only in-frame clones and leaves some out. The repertoire table contains some 130,000 clones. V usage is TRBV5-1 and J usage is TRBJ2-5, with 7 bases identical to TRBD2. The receptor was isolated from a man between 18 and 29 years old in good health and CMV-seronegative. The sequencing input was PBMCs. The CDR3 loop is CASSLLGGEETQYF. CDR3 DNA: TGCGCCAGCAGCTTGCTTGGGGGGGAAGAGACCCAGTACTTC. The full variable domain, in which reference TRBV5-1 and TRBJ2-5 provide the parts outside the CDR3, is KAGVTQTPRYLIKTRGQQVTLSCSPISGHRSVSWYQQTPGQGLQFLFEYFSETQRNKGNFPGRFSGRQFSNSRSEMNVSTLELGDSALYLCASSLLGGEETQYFGPGTRLLVL.